This TCR beta chain was documented in a study of OX40 agonist ivuxolimab in advanced cancers. Background on the study: Around 40% of patients had received prior checkpoint inhibitor therapy.

As concerns this clone: Its antigen remains unknown.

CDR1 and CDR2 (germline): SGHDN, FVKESK. V dropped 4 bases and J dropped 7 bases, with 23 bases sitting between them. The CDR3 consists of 16 residues. General study results and limits: Also showing low normalized T-cell clonal expansion were some of the nonresponders. It was not determined which antigens were specifically recognized by the peripheral T cells that had undergone clonal expansion. In CD8+ T cells, expanded clones were on average more numerous than in CD4+.

TCRdb's table, derived via immunoSEQ multiplex PCR, lists solely in-frame clones and lacks some. The table includes 52,000 or so clones, roughly 84% detected once. The receptor comes from an adult with an advanced solid tumor such as melanoma, head and neck, liver or kidney cancer. The chain links TRBV14 to TRBJ2-7; possibly TRBD1 or TRBD2 for D (5 bases each). The specimen comprised CD4+ or CD8+ T cells sorted from blood, sampled in a trial of the OX40 agonist ivuxolimab. The CDR3 is CASSPIVGTSRGEQYF. The CDR3 nucleotides read TGTGCCAGCAGCCCTATTGTTGGGACCTCGAGGGGTGAGCAGTACTTC.